One sample yielded the 17 T cell receptor beta chains listed below, sequenced in a study of T cell responses to AZD1222 COVID-19 vaccine. TCRdb's table, derived via immunoSEQ multiplex PCR, lists solely in-frame clones and lacks some. The sample consists of 200,000 to 250,000 clones, 90% to 95% of them appearing once. Source: peripheral blood, taken on day 0 of MenACWY control vaccination. The receptors originated from an adult in good health.

This chain uses TRBV6-1 with TRBJ2-3; D unresolved. Germline V gene data show CDR1 as MNHNS and CDR2 as SASEGT. V was pared by 1 base and J by 1 base, with 6 bases between. CDR3 size: 14 residues. CDR3 in DNA: TGTGCCAGCAGTGAAGGGCCCGGCACAGATACGCAGTATTTT. It is translated as CASSEGPGTDTQYF.

The rearrangement uses TRBV3-1 (or the pseudogene TRBV3-2) and TRBJ2-2; D gene unclear. From germline, CDR1 is LGHDT and CDR2 YNNKEL (reference sequence). The CDR3 runs 12 residues. V lost 2 bases to trimming and J lost 5 bases, with 3 bases between them. CDR3 in DNA: TGTGCCAGCAGCCAAATTACCGGGGAGCTGTTTTTT. Its translation is CASSQITGELFF.

The chain joins TRBV6-5 to TRBJ2-1, with D possibly matching TRBD2 (5 bases). CDR1 is MNHEY and CDR2 is SVGAGI in the germline V gene. V dropped 6 bases and J dropped 4 bases, with 10 bases sitting between them. The CDR3 runs to 13 residues. The DNA for the CDR3 is TGTGCCAGCAGATCGACGGGGTACAATGAGCAGTTCTTC. Its protein is CASRSTGYNEQFF.

The rearrangement joins TRBV6-2 or TRBV6-3 to TRBJ1-1; D is ambiguous. Trimming left V 4 bases short and J 5 bases short, with 11 bases between. Germline loops: CDR1 MNHEY, CDR2 SVGEGT. The CDR3 is 13 residues long. CDR3 in amino acids: CASSLRGWTEAFF. CDR3 nucleotide sequence: TGTGCCAGCAGTTTGAGAGGGTGGACTGAAGCTTTCTTT.

The gene calls are TRBV18 and TRBJ1-1, with D perhaps TRBD1 (5 bases). The CDR3 contains 15 residues. V was clipped by 3 bases and J by 11 bases, with 22 bases between them. Per germline, CDR1 KGHSH and CDR2 LQKENI. CDR3 in DNA: TGTGCCAGCTCACCCCGGGGCAGGGAGTGGAGCAGGGCTTTCTTT. It encodes CASSPRGREWSRAFF.

V and J are TRBV5-6 and TRBJ1-1; D not resolved. In germline, CDR1 is SGHDT, CDR2 YYEEEE. The length of the CDR3 is 13 residues. V was cut by 4 bases and J by 1 base, with 8 bases left in between. The CDR3 is CASSKDRNTEAFF. The CDR3 nucleotides read TGTGCCAGCAGCAAGGACCGGAACACTGAAGCTTTCTTT.

This sequence joins TRBV27 and TRBJ1-1; weak D call: TRBD1 (6 bases). This CDR3 comprises 11 residues. Germline loops: CDR1 MNHEY, CDR2 SMNVEV (reference sequence). The CDR3 DNA sequence: TGTGCACGACAGGAAACCACTGAAGCTTTCTTT. Translated: CARQETTEAFF.

This sequence joins TRBV7-6 and TRBJ1-6, with unresolved D. Trimming shortened V by 6 bases and J by 1 base, and 10 bases separated the two germline ends. The CDR3 covers 15 residues. From germline, CDR1 is SGHVS and CDR2 FNYEAQ. CDR3 sequence reads: CASRRTASYNSPLHF. CDR3 coding DNA: TGTGCCAGCAGGCGGACTGCTTCCTATAATTCACCCCTCCACTTT. Together with reference TRBV7-6 and TRBJ1-6, the CDR3 gives the full variable domain: GAGVSQSPRYKVTKRGQDVALRCDPISGHVSLYWYRQALGQGPEFLTYFNYEAQQDKSGLPNDRFSAERPEGSISTLTIQRTEQRDSAMYRCASRRTASYNSPLHFGNGTRLTVT.

The rearrangement links TRBV6-1 to TRBJ1-3, with D unresolved. The germline V and J ends were trimmed by 0 bases and 2 bases, with 11 bases remaining between them. The germline gives CDR1 MNHNS, CDR2 SASEGT. The CDR3 covers 16 residues. CDR3 protein: CASSEAGRWPGNTIYF. The CDR3 nucleotides read TGTGCCAGCAGTGAAGCAGGCAGGTGGCCTGGAAACACCATATATTTT.

This chain joins TRBV29-1 and TRBJ2-1; a weak D match, TRBD1 (5 bases). CDR1 is SQVTM and CDR2 is ANQGSEA in the germline V gene. CDR3 size: 11 residues. V was trimmed by 7 bases and J by 5 bases, leaving 9 bases between them. The CDR3 here is CSATVNNEQFF. The CDR3 coding sequence is TGCAGCGCGACAGTGAACAATGAGCAGTTCTTC.

The V call is TRBV3-1 (or the pseudogene TRBV3-2), the J call TRBJ1-5, with unresolved D. Trimming shortened V by 2 bases and J by 1 base, and 9 bases separated the two germline ends. The germline gives CDR1 LGHDT, CDR2 YNNKEL (reference sequence). The CDR3 totals 15 residues. The CDR3 region has the DNA TGTGCCAGCAGCCAATACGGGGAGAGCAATCAGCCCCAGCATTTT. This encodes CASSQYGESNQPQHF.

The rearrangement links TRBV7-3 to TRBJ2-3; D not certain. CDR1 is SGHTA, CDR2 FQGTGA, per germline. V lost 0 bases to trimming and J lost 0 bases, with 7 bases between them. The CDR3 runs to 15 residues. The CDR3 DNA follows: TGTGCCAGCAGCTTAACCGCCACTAGCACAGATACGCAGTATTTT. Residues: CASSLTATSTDTQYF.

J is TRBJ1-1 and V is TRBV4-1; D not resolved. Trimming cost V 6 bases and J 0 bases, with 17 bases left between them. The germline V gene encodes CDR1 MGHRA and CDR2 YSYEKL. CDR3 length equals 16 residues. CDR3 amino acids: CASRPFPGRMNTEAFF. CDR3 coding DNA: TGCGCCAGCAGACCTTTCCCCGGACGGATGAACACTGAAGCTTTCTTT.

Regarding this clone: The same CDR3 arises from other DNA sequences in this sample as well. The chain has TRBV12-3 or TRBV12-4 and TRBJ1-5; D uncertain. V shed 1 base and J shed 3 bases, with 4 bases lying between them. The CDR3 runs 13 residues. The CDR3: CASSLVFNQPQHF. The CDR3 nucleotides read TGTGCCAGCAGTTTAGTTTTCAATCAGCCCCAGCATTTT.

The chain joins TRBV6-5 to TRBJ1-5, with TRBD1 identical over 7 bases. Germline CDR1 reads MNHEY; CDR2 reads SVGAGI. V gave up 6 bases and J gave up 7 bases; unmatched junction bases: 6. The CDR3 runs 13 residues. This CDR3 is CASRPTGVQPQHF. The CDR3 DNA follows: TGTGCCAGCAGACCAACAGGGGTGCAGCCCCAGCATTTT.

This chain joins TRBV19 and TRBJ1-1, with D perhaps TRBD1 (6 bases). Between the trimmed V and J ends, which lost 1 base and 1 base, there was a span of 13 bases. This CDR3 has 16 amino acids. Germline CDR1 and CDR2: LNHDA and SQIVND (reference sequence). The DNA of the CDR3 is TGTGCCAGTAGTATAGGCGGACAGCCACAGAACACTGAAGCTTTCTTT. This encodes CASSIGGQPQNTEAFF.

The count of this clone is one. V and J are TRBV6-1 and TRBJ2-1; D unclear. V was trimmed by 2 bases and J by 6 bases, leaving 8 bases between them. From germline, CDR1 is MNHNS and CDR2 SASEGT. The CDR3 totals 13 residues. The DNA for the CDR3 is TGTGCCAGCAGTGAACAAGATTTCAATGAGCAGTTCTTC. It translates to CASSEQDFNEQFF.